The clone carrying this TCR beta chain showed up many times. The CDR3 totals 14 residues. Trimming stripped 0 bases from V and 7 bases from J, with 10 bases between. The germline V gene encodes CDR1 MNHEY and CDR2 SMNVEV (reference sequence). The data were taken from a study of blood T cells in healthy people across ages. The second PCR ran roughly 6 to 11 cycles with a sample-barcoded 5' primer and J-beta primers. In TCRdb, the 5' RACE reads were re-called with MiXCR into one record per CDR3 protein. The sample has 800,000 to 950,000 distinct CDR3 sequences, around 29% seen once. The same data also contributed to another study, on T cells of mothers and their children. From that second work: Related pairs of mothers and children showed slightly higher, non-significant overlap versus unrelated pairs.

This chain links TRBV27 with TRBJ1-5; possibly TRBD1 for D (5 bases). The sequence was collected from a woman in her thirties or forties in good health. The source material was blood. The CDR3 region has the DNA TGTGCCAGCAGTTTATCCGGGACCAACCAGCCCCAGCATTTT. Protein: CASSLSGTNQPQHF.